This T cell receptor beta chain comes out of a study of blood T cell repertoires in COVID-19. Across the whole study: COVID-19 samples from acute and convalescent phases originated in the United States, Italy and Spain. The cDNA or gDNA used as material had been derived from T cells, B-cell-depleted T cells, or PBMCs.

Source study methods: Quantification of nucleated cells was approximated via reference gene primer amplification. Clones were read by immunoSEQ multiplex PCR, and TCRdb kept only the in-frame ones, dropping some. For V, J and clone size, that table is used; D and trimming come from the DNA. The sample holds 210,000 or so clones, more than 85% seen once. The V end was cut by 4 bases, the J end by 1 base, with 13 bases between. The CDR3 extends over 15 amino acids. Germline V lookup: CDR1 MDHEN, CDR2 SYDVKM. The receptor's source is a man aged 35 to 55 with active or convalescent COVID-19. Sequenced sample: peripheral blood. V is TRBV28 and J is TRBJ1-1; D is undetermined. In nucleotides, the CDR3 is TGTGCCAGCAGTTCCCCTGGAGGATGGAACACTGAAGCTTTCTTT. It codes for CASSSPGGWNTEAFF.